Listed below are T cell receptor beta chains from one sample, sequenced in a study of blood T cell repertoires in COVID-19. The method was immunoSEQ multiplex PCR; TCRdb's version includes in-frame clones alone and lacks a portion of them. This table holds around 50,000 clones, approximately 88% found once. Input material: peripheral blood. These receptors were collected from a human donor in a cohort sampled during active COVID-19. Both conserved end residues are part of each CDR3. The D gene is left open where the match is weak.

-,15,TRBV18,CASSPRATSTDTQYF
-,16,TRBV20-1,CSASPSPHPSTDTQYF
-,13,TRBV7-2,CASSFSLNTEAFF
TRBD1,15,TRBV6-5,CATKRGQTGGHGYTF
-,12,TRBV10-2,CASRSGWDEQFF
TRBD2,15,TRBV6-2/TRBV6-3,CASSYSSSGSYEQYF
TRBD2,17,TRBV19,CASSISPAGGPLNEQFF
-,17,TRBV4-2,CASSQERLVAANNEQFF
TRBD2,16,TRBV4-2,CASSQAGGFSTGELFF
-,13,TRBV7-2,CASRTTRETEAFF
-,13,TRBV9,CASSGRGNSPLHF
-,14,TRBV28,CASHPPGARSPLHF